The 17 T cell receptor beta chains in this list originate from one sample, sequenced in a study of cytomegalovirus exposure and HLA in healthy donors. A multiplex PCR was run with 60 Vbeta primers and 13 Jbeta primers. The method was immunoSEQ multiplex PCR; TCRdb's version includes in-frame clones alone and lacks a portion of them. This table holds about 210,000 clones, roughly 80% found once. The sequencing input was PBMCs. The receptor source for this set is a man aged 25-45 years in good health and CMV-seronegative.

V and J are TRBV5-6 and TRBJ2-1; D remains ambiguous. V was pared by 0 bases and J by 7 bases, with 5 bases between. The CDR3 sequence is 12 residues long. The germline V gene has CDR1 SGHDT and CDR2 YYEEEE. CDR3 sequence reads: CASSLDRNEQFF. The CDR3 region has the DNA TGTGCCAGCAGCTTGGATAGAAATGAGCAGTTCTTC.

The chain has TRBV2 and TRBJ1-1; TRBD1 agrees at 8 bases. J gave up 2 bases and V 6 bases, and 5 bases lay outside the gene matches. CDR1 and CDR2 from the germline V gene are SNHLY and FYNNEI. CDR3 length equals 14 residues. This CDR3 is CASRYDRGNTEAFF. In DNA, the CDR3 is TGTGCCAGCAGATATGACAGGGGTAACACTGAAGCTTTCTTT. Supplemented by reference TRBV2 and TRBJ1-1, the full variable domain reads EPEVTQTPSHQVTQMGQEVILRCVPISNHLYFYWYRQILGQKVEFLVSFYNNEISEKSEIFDDQFSVERPDGSNFTLKIRSTKLEDSAMYFCASRYDRGNTEAFFGQGTRLTVV.

This clone was detected only once. CDR3 loop: CASSQGTGQGANEQFF. CDR3 in DNA: TGTGCCAGCAGCCAAGGTACGGGACAGGGGGCCAATGAGCAGTTCTTC. This sequence joins TRBV4-2 and TRBJ2-1; 12 bases match TRBD1. CDR1 LGHNA and CDR2 YNFKEQ come from the germline V gene. V lost 1 base and J lost 6; bases outside the gene matches: 4. The CDR3 length is 16 residues.

The chain is built from TRBV19 and TRBJ1-2, with TRBD1 as a possible D gene (5 bases). The V and J ends lost 3 bases and 7 bases respectively, with 15 bases between them. Germline-derived CDR1 and CDR2 are LNHDA and SQIVND (reference sequence). The CDR3 runs to 14 residues. CDR3 residues: CASSITGREIGYTF. The CDR3 DNA is TGTGCCAGTAGTATTACCGGCAGGGAAATTGGCTACACCTTC. The entire variable domain, with the rest obtained from reference TRBV19 and TRBJ1-2, is as follows: DGGITQSPKYLFRKEGQNVTLSCEQNLNHDAMYWYRQDPGQGLRLIYYSQIVNDFQKGDIAEGYSVSREKKESFPLTVTSAQKNPTAFYLCASSITGREIGYTFGSGTRLTVV.

This clone appeared a single time. This chain links TRBV6-4 with TRBJ2-5; tentative D call: TRBD1 (6 bases). Near its end, the DNA agrees better with TRBJ2-7, so the J call may be wrong. The CDR3 is 18 amino acids. Germline values: CDR1 MRHNA, CDR2 SNTAGT. The DNA of the CDR3 is TGTGCCAGCCCGATGACCAGACAGGTAGGTGGCCGTCTCTACGAGCAGTACTTC. This codes for CASPMTRQVGGRLYEQYF.

This clone has only one observation. The chain is built from TRBV5-5 and TRBJ1-2; perhaps TRBD1 as D (6 bases). Germline V lookup: CDR1 SGHKS, CDR2 YYEKEE (reference sequence). V was trimmed by 0 bases and J by 8 bases, leaving 11 bases between them. The CDR3 covers 13 residues. Here the CDR3 DNA reads TGTGCCAGCAGCTTGGATGGGGGCAGGGGCTACACCTTC. It encodes CASSLDGGRGYTF.

This chain connects TRBV7-3 to TRBJ2-1; tentative D call: TRBD2 (5 bases). The germline V gene has CDR1 SGHTA and CDR2 FQGTGA. This CDR3 comprises 13 residues. Trimming removed 6 bases from V and 3 bases from J, with 9 bases in between. CDR3 sequence (DNA): TGTGCCAGCAGTCGGGGAAACTACAATGAGCAGTTCTTC. Its protein product is CASSRGNYNEQFF.

V gene TRBV5-1 combines with J gene TRBJ2-5; TRBD2 might be the D (6 bases). Germline-derived CDR1 and CDR2 are SGHRS and YFSETQ. The CDR3 extends over 14 amino acids. V was clipped by 2 bases and J by 4 bases, with 12 bases between them. The CDR3 nucleotides read TGCGCCAGCAGCTTAGACCAGGGAGGAGAGACCCAGTACTTC. Its translation: CASSLDQGGETQYF.

This clone occurred once. The J gene is TRBJ1-5, the V gene TRBV28; 7 nucleotides agree with TRBD1. Germline lookup yields CDR1 MDHEN and CDR2 SYDVKM. V shed 3 bases and J 1 base; nucleotides not matched to a gene: 3. The CDR3 is 15 residues long. The CDR3 sequence is CASSFPRGSNQPQHF. In DNA, the CDR3 is TGTGCCAGCAGTTTCCCCAGGGGGAGCAATCAGCCCCAGCATTTT.

This clone was counted between two and nine times. V usage is TRBV19 and J usage is TRBJ2-2; a weak D match, TRBD1 (6 bases). Germline V CDR1 and CDR2: LNHDA, SQIVND (reference sequence). This CDR3 has 16 amino acids. The germline V and J ends were trimmed by 8 bases and 1 base, with 17 bases remaining between them. The CDR3 bases are TGTGCCAGTTTCCAGGGGACAACTAGGAACACCGGGGAGCTGTTTTTT. It yields the protein CASFQGTTRNTGELFF.

The gene calls are TRBV5-1 and TRBJ1-6, with D uncertain. The CDR3 has 16 residues. Germline assignment: CDR1 SGHRS and CDR2 YFSETQ. V was pared by 0 bases and J by 4 bases, with 11 bases between. CDR3 DNA: TGCGCCAGCAGCTTGGGAGGGAATACTTATAATTCACCCCTCCACTTT. This codes for CASSLGGNTYNSPLHF.

The chain joins TRBV7-8 to TRBJ2-5; no firm D call. This CDR3 comprises 15 residues. V was pared by 4 bases and J by 0 bases, with 12 bases between. Looked up from germline, CDR1 is SGHVS and CDR2 is FQNEAQ. Here the CDR3 DNA reads TGTGCCAGCAGCTCCTTTGACAAGAACCAAGAGACCCAGTACTTC. It translates to CASSSFDKNQETQYF.

This chain joins TRBV7-2 and TRBJ2-3; 9 nucleotides align to TRBD2. CDR1 is SGHTA and CDR2 is FQGNSA in the germline V gene. V was pared by 2 bases and J by 4 bases, with 10 bases of the junction left unmatched. The CDR3 runs to 17 residues. The CDR3 sequence: CASSLILEAGGADTQYF. CDR3 nucleotide sequence: TGTGCCAGCAGCTTAATACTTGAAGCGGGGGGCGCAGATACGCAGTATTTT.

This clone was counted a few times. The rearrangement uses TRBV9 and TRBJ2-2, with 9 bases identical to TRBD1. V lost 5 bases and J lost 0; bases outside the gene matches: 2. Germline CDR1 and CDR2: SGDLS and YYNGEE. The CDR3 has 15 residues. CDR3 amino acids: CASRGQGANTGELFF. The CDR3, as DNA: TGTGCCAGCAGGGGACAGGGAGCGAACACCGGGGAGCTGTTTTTT.

The rearrangement joins TRBV2 to TRBJ2-5, with a weak D call TRBD2 (6 bases). The germline V and J ends were trimmed by 2 bases and 4 bases, with 20 bases remaining between them. Germline CDR1 SNHLY, CDR2 FYNNEI. The CDR3 has 17 residues. For the CDR3, the DNA is TGTGCCAGCAGTGAATTGGGTCGGGGGAGTTTAGGAGAGACCCAGTACTTC. Residues: CASSELGRGSLGETQYF.

The chain couples TRBV28 to TRBJ1-5; D possibly corresponds to TRBD1 (5 bases). Trimming removed 1 base at V and 6 bases at J, with 13 bases between. There are 15 residues in the CDR3. Germline V gene lookup returns CDR1 MDHEN and CDR2 SYDVKM. The CDR3 nucleotides are TGTGCCAGCAGTTTATTAGGGCAGGGAAGTCAGCCCCAGCATTTT. It translates to CASSLLGQGSQPQHF.

CDR3 nucleotides: TGTGCCAGCAGTGAAACAGGGACAGGCTCCTACGAGCAGTACTTC. This translates into CASSETGTGSYEQYF. This chain links TRBV2 with TRBJ2-7, with 8 bases fitting TRBD1. CDR3 length equals 15 residues. Per the germline V gene, CDR1 is SNHLY and CDR2 is FYNNEI. The V segment lost 2 bases and the J segment 0 bases; nucleotides outside the gene matches: 3. Supplemented by reference TRBV2 and TRBJ2-7, the full variable domain reads EPEVTQTPSHQVTQMGQEVILRCVPISNHLYFYWYRQILGQKVEFLVSFYNNEISEKSEIFDDQFSVERPDGSNFTLKIRSTKLEDSAMYFCASSETGTGSYEQYFGPGTRLTVT.